This TCR beta chain came from a study of healthy donors' naive CD4 and CD8 T cells. As concerns this clonotype: Its cognate antigen is unknown.

Per germline, CDR1 LNHDA and CDR2 SQIVND (reference sequence). This CDR3 spans 18 amino acids. Trimming cost V 3 bases and J 0 bases; bases outside gene matches: 14. Each TCR library used 500 ng of total RNA and a linear amplification protocol. Original data processing: From 5 healthy donors, around 78,000 rearranged TCR alpha transcripts were sequenced. TCRdb independently ran MiXCR on the reads; one entry per CDR3 protein. The V and J calls follow TCRdb's processing rather than the paper's. The table lists approximately 180,000 distinct CDR3 sequences, around 70% of them singletons. Study-level findings and limits: Positive CDR3 charge linked to CD4+ cells, negative to CD8+ cells. Homeostatic proliferation of naive T cells was not examined as a bias source.

The material sequenced was naive CD4+ and CD8+ T cells sorted from blood, pooled from several donors. The genes are TRBV19 and TRBJ2-7, with TRBD2 matching over 7 bases. The sequence was obtained from a pool of human donors in good health; the sample pools cells from several healthy donors. The CDR3 DNA sequence: TGTGCCAGTAGTATTCACATAGCTAGCGGAGTGAGCTCCTACGAGCAGTACTTC. Translated: CASSIHIASGVSSYEQYF.